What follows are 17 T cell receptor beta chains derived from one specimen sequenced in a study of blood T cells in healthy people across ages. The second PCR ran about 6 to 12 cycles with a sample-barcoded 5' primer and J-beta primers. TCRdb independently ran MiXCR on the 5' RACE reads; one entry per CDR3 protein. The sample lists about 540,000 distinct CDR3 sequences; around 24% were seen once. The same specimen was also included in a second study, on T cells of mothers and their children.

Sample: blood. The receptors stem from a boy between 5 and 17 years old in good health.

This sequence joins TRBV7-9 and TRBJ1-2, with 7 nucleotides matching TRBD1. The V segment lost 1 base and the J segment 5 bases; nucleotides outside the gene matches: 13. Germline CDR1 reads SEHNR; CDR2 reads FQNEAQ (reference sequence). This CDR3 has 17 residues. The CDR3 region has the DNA TGTGCCAGCAGCTTAGAAGGTTCCGGGACAGAAGTTTATGGCTACACCTTC. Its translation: CASSLEGSGTEVYGYTF.

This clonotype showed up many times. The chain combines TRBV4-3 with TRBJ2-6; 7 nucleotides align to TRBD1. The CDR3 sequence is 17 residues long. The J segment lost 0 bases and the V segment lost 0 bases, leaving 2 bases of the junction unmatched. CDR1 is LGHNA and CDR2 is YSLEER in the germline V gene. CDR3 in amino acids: CASSQEGDSSGANVLTF. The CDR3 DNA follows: TGCGCCAGCAGCCAAGAAGGGGACAGCTCTGGGGCCAACGTCCTGACTTTC.

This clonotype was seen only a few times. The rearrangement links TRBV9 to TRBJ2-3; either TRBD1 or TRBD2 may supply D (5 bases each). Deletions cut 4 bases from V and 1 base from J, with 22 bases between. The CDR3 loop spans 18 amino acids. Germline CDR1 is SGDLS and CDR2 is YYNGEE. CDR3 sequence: CASSPPTGTAFGTDTQYF. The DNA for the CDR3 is TGTGCCAGCAGCCCCCCGACCGGGACGGCTTTTGGCACAGATACGCAGTATTTT. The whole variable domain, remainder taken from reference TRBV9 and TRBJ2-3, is DSGVTQTPKHLITATGQRVTLRCSPRSGDLSVYWYQQSLDQGLQFLIQYYNGEERAKGNILERFSAQQFPDLHSELNLSSLELGDSALYFCASSPPTGTAFGTDTQYFGPGTRLTVL.

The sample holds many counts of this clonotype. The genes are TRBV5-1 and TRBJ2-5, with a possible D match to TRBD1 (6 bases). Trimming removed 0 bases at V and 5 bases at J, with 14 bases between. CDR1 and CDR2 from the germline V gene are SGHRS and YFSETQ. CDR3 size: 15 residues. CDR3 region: CASSLGQQGPETQYF. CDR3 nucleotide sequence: TGCGCCAGCAGCTTGGGGCAACAGGGTCCCGAGACCCAGTACTTC.

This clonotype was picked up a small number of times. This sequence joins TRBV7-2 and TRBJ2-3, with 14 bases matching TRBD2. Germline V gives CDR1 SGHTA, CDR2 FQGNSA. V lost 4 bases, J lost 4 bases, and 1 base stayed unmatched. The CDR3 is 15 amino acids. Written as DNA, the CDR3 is TGTGCCAGCAGCTGGGGACTAGCGGGAGCAGATACGCAGTATTTT. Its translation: CASSWGLAGADTQYF.

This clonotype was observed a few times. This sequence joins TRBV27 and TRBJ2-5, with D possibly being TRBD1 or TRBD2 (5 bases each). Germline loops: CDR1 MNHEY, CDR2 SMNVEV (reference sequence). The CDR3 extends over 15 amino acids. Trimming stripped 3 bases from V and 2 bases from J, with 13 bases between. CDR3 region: CASSFRDPRQETQYF. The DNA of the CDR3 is TGTGCCAGCAGTTTCCGGGACCCTCGACAAGAGACCCAGTACTTC.

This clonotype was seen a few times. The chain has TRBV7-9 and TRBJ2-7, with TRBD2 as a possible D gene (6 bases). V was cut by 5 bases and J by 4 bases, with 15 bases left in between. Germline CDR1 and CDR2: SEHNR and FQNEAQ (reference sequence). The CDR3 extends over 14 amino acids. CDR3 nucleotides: TGTGCCAGCAGCACACGGGACTTCACGTACGAGCAGTACTTC. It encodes CASSTRDFTYEQYF.

The CDR3 sequence: CASSPAFRGNNEKLFF. In DNA form, the CDR3 reads TGCGCCAGCAGCCCAGCCTTCAGGGGGAACAATGAAAAACTGTTTTTT. The rearrangement joins TRBV5-1 to TRBJ1-4, with 7 bases that match TRBD1. CDR3 length: 16 amino acids. Germline lookup yields CDR1 SGHRS and CDR2 YFSETQ. J lost 5 bases, V lost 4 bases, and 11 bases had no gene match.

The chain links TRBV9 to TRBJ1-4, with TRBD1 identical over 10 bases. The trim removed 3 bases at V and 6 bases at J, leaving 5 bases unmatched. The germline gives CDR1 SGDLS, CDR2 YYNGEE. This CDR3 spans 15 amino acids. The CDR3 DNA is TGTGCCAGCAGCGCCTACGGGACAGGGGATGAAAAACTGTTTTTT. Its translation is CASSAYGTGDEKLFF.

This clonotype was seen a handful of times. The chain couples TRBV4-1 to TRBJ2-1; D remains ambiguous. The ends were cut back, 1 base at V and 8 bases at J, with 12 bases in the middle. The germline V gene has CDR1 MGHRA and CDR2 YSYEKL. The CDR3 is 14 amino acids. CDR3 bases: TGCGCCAGCAGCCAAGTACCGGGTCCGGATGAGCAGTTCTTC. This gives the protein CASSQVPGPDEQFF.

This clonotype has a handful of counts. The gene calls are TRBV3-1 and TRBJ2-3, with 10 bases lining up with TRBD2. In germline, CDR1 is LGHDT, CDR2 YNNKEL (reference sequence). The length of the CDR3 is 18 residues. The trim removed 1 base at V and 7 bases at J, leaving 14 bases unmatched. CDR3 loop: CASSQGVNSGGPLHTQYF. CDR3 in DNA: TGTGCCAGCAGCCAAGGCGTGAATAGCGGGGGGCCTCTTCATACGCAGTATTTT.

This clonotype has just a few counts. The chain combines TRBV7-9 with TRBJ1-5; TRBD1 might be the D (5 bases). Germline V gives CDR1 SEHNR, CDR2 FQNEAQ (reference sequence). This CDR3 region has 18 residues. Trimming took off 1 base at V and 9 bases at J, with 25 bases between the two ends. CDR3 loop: CASSLERPGTIVGRPQHF. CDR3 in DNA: TGTGCCAGCAGCTTAGAACGGCCGGGGACTATCGTGGGTCGGCCCCAGCATTTT.

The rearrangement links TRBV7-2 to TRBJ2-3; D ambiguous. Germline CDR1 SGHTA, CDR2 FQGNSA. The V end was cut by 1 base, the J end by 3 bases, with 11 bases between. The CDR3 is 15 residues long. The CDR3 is CASSLVARITDTQYF. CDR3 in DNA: TGTGCCAGCAGCTTAGTGGCTAGGATTACAGATACGCAGTATTTT.

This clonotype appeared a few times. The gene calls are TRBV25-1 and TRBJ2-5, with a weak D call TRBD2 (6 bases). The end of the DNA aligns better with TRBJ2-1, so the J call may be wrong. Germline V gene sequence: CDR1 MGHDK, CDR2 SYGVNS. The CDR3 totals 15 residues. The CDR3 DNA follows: TGTGCCAGCAGTGAAGGGACGGGAGTTGTGGGTGAGCAGTTCTTC. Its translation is CASSEGTGVVGEQFF.

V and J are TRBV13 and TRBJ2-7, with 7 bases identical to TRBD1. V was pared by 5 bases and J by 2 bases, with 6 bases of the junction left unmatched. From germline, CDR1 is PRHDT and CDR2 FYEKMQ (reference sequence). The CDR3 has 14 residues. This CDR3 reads CASSDRDSTYEQYF. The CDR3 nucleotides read TGTGCCAGCAGCGACCGGGACAGCACCTACGAGCAGTACTTC.

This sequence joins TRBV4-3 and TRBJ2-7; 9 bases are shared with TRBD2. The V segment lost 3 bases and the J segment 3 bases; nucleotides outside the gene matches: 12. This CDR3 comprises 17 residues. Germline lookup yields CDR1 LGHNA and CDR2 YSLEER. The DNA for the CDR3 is TGCGCCAGCAGCCAGTTAGCGGGGGCAGGAGGGGACTACGAGCAGTACTTC. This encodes CASSQLAGAGGDYEQYF.

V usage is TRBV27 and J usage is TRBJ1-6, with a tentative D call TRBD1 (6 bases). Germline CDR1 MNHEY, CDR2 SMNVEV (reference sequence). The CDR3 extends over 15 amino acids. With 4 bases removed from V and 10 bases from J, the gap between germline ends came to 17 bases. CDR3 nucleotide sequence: TGTGCCAGCAGTTCGGGCAGGGGTGTTAGGTCACCCCTCCACTTT. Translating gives CASSSGRGVRSPLHF.